These T cell receptor beta chains were read from a single sample in a study of T cell responses to AZD1222 COVID-19 vaccine. Measured with immunoSEQ multiplex PCR; TCRdb has only the in-frame clones, and not every one. The repertoire holds approximately 140,000 clones, roughly nine tenths seen once, with just over 5% in the top ten. Sequenced here: peripheral blood, sampled on day 0 of AZD1222 vaccination. The origin of the receptors is an adult in good health. CDR3s include the opening cysteine and the closing phenylalanine or tryptophan. A D gene is named only where the DNA matches it firmly. Clone size is given for some rows only: seen once, a few or many times, or a class if the clone is expanded.

13,TRBJ2-2,TRBV9,NA,few,TGTGCCAGCAGCGTAGGAGACACCGGGGAGCTGTTTTTT,CASSVGDTGELFF
12,TRBJ2-1,TRBV7-2,NA,NA,TGTGCCAGCAGCTCTCGGACACGGGAGCAGTTCTTC,CASSSRTREQFF
12,TRBJ1-1,TRBV29-1,NA,NA,TGCAGCGTTGTTGGAGGGACCACTGAAGCTTTCTTT,CSVVGGTTEAFF
15,TRBJ1-5,TRBV7-2,NA,NA,TGTGCCAGCAGCCTTATGTCACAGAGCAATCAGCCCCAGCATTTT,CASSLMSQSNQPQHF
16,TRBJ2-2,TRBV5-1,NA,NA,TGCGCCAGCAGCGAGGCCTGGAACAGGAACACCGGGGAGCTGTTTTTT,CASSEAWNRNTGELFF
16,TRBJ2-3,TRBV7-8,TRBD2,NA,TGTGCCAGCAGCTTGCGGACTAGCGGTCCCCGGAGGGCGCAGTATTTT,CASSLRTSGPRRAQYF
15,TRBJ1-2,TRBV2,NA,NA,TGTGCCAGCAGGGGCGGGCGGGACCAAGGATATGGCTACACCTTC,CASRGGRDQGYGYTF
15,TRBJ1-2,TRBV27,NA,NA,TGTGCCAGCAGTTTTCTTCGGAGGGGAGGGTATGGCTACACCTTC,CASSFLRRGGYGYTF
13,TRBJ1-6,TRBV7-9,NA,NA,TGTGCCAGCAGCTTAGACTTAACCTCACCCCTCCACTTT,CASSLDLTSPLHF
16,TRBJ1-1,TRBV5-5,TRBD1,NA,TGTGCCAGCAGCAAGACCGGGACAGCCATGAACACTGAAGCTTTCTTT,CASSKTGTAMNTEAFF
11,TRBJ2-3,TRBV11-3,NA,NA,TGTGCCAGCAGCATTCTGGATACGCAGTATTTT,CASSILDTQYF
12,TRBJ1-1,TRBV6-2/TRBV6-3,NA,once,TGTGCCAGCAGCCGGGTCTTCGCTGAAGCTTTCTTT,CASSRVFAEAFF
15,TRBJ2-7,TRBV5-6,NA,NA,TGTGCCAGCAGTTTAACCCGGGACCTTACCTACGAGCAGTACTTC,CASSLTRDLTYEQYF
14,TRBJ2-1,TRBV20-1,NA,NA,TGCAGTGCTAGTCTTAGGGCTAAAGGGAATGAGCAGTTCTTC,CSASLRAKGNEQFF
14,TRBJ1-3,TRBV5-4,NA,NA,TGTGCCAGCAGCTCCAGGGATTCTGGAAACACCATATATTTT,CASSSRDSGNTIYF
13,TRBJ1-5,TRBV12-3/TRBV12-4,NA,NA,TGTGCCAGCAGTTTAAGGGGGGATCAGCCCCAGCATTTT,CASSLRGDQPQHF
14,TRBJ2-2,TRBV4-2,TRBD2,NA,TGTGCCAGCAAAGCGGGGGGGATTACCGGGGAGCTGTTTTTT,CASKAGGITGELFF
17,TRBJ2-7,TRBV10-2,NA,once,TGCGCCAGCAGTGAGTCTCGGAGGAGCGGCGGAATGGGGAAGCAGTACTTC,CASSESRRSGGMGKQYF
14,TRBJ1-1,TRBV5-1,NA,NA,TGCGCCAGCAGTGAGGTGGGGGGACTCACTGAAGCTTTCTTT,CASSEVGGLTEAFF
14,TRBJ1-4,TRBV6-5,NA,NA,TGTGCCAGCAGCCACAGGCCCTGGGGTGAAAAACTGTTTTTT,CASSHRPWGEKLFF
16,TRBJ1-1,TRBV9,NA,NA,TGTGCCAGCAGCGTAATGGGACAACCACTGAACACTGAAGCTTTCTTT,CASSVMGQPLNTEAFF
12,TRBJ1-1,TRBV18,NA,NA,TGTGCCAGCTCACCTAGGGGGGCTGAAGCTTTCTTT,CASSPRGAEAFF
14,TRBJ2-7,TRBV28,TRBD1,few,TGTGCCAGCAGCCAGACAGGGGGCAATTACGAGCAGTACTTC,CASSQTGGNYEQYF
15,TRBJ2-7,TRBV25-1,NA,NA,TGTGCCAGCAGTGAAGTGGGGACCTCGGCGCACGAGCAGTACTTC,CASSEVGTSAHEQYF
14,TRBJ1-1,TRBV5-1,NA,NA,TGCGCCAGCAGCTTCGGACACGGGGGGACTGAAGCTTTCTTT,CASSFGHGGTEAFF
15,TRBJ2-1,TRBV18,NA,once,TGTGCCAGCTCACCGACTGCCACGGGCTACAATGAGCAGTTCTTC,CASSPTATGYNEQFF
13,TRBJ1-5,TRBV18,TRBD1,NA,TGTGCCAGCTCAACAGGGGGCTTTCAGCCCCAGCATTTT,CASSTGGFQPQHF
15,TRBJ1-5,TRBV28,NA,NA,TGTGCCAGCAGTTCTTCTAGGTCAGGGAATCAGCCCCAGCATTTT,CASSSSRSGNQPQHF